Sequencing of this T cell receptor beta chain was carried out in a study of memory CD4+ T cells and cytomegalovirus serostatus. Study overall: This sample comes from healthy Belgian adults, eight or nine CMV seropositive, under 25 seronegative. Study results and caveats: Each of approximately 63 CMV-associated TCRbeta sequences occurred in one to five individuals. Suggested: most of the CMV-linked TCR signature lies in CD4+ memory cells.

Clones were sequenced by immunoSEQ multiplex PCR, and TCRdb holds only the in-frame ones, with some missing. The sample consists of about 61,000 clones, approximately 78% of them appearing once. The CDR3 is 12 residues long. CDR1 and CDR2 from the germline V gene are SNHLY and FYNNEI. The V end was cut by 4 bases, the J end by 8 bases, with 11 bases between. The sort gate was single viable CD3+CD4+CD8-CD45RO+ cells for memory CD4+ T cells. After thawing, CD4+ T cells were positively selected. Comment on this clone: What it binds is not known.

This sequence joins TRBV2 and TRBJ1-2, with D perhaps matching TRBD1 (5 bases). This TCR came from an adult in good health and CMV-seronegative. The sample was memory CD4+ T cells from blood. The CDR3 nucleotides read TGTGCCAGCAGTGGCGCAGGGCGAGGCTACACCTTC. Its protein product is CASSGAGRGYTF.